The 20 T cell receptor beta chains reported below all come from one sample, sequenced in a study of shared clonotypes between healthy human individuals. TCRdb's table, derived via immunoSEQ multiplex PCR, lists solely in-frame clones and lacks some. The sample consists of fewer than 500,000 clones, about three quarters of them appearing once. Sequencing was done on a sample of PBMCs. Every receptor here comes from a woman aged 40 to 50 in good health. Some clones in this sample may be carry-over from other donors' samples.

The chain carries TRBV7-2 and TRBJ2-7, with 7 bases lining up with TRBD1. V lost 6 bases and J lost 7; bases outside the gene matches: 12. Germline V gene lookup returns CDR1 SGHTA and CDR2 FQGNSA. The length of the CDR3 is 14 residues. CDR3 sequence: CASRETGPVREQYF. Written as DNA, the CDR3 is TGTGCCAGCAGGGAGACAGGGCCTGTAAGGGAGCAGTACTTC.

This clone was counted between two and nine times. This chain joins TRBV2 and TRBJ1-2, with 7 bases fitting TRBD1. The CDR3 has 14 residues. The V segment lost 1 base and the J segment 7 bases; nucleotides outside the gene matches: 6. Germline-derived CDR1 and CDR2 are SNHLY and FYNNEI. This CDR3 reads CASSEEAGGFGYTF. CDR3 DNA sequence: TGTGCCAGCAGTGAAGAGGCAGGGGGTTTTGGCTACACCTTC.

DNA for the CDR3: TGTGCCAGTAGTCTTTCGACAGAGAACTACGAGCAGTACTTC. It codes for CASSLSTENYEQYF. The chain couples TRBV19 to TRBJ2-7, with a possible D match to TRBD1 (5 bases). The CDR3 is 14 amino acids. The germline V gene has CDR1 LNHDA and CDR2 SQIVND (reference sequence). Trimming removed 5 bases from V and 3 bases from J, with 14 bases in between. The variable domain in full, completed from reference TRBV19 and TRBJ2-7, reads DGGITQSPKYLFRKEGQNVTLSCEQNLNHDAMYWYRQDPGQGLRLIYYSQIVNDFQKGDIAEGYSVSREKKESFPLTVTSAQKNPTAFYLCASSLSTENYEQYFGPGTRLTVT.

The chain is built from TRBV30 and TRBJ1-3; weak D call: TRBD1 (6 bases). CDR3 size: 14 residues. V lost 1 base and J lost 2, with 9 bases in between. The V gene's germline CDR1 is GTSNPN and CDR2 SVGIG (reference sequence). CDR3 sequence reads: CAWSGWGPGNTIYF. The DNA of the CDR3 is TGTGCCTGGAGTGGCTGGGGGCCTGGAAACACCATATATTTT. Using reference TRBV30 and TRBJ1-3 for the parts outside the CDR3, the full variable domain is SQTIHQWPATLVQPVGSPLSLECTVEGTSNPNLYWYRQAAGRGLQLLFYSVGIGQISSEVPQNLSASRPQDRQFILSSKKLLLSDSGFYLCAWSGWGPGNTIYFGEGSWLTVV.

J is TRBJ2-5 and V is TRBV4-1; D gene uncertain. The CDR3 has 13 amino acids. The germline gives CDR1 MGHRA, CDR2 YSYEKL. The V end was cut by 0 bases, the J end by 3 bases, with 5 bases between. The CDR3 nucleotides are TGCGCCAGCAGCCAAGATATTGAAGAGACCCAGTACTTC. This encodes CASSQDIEETQYF.

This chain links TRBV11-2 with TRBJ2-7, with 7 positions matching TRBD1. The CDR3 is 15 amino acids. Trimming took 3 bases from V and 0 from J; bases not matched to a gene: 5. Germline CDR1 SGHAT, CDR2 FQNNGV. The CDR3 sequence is CASSFGQANSYEQYF. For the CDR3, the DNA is TGTGCCAGCAGCTTCGGACAGGCCAACTCCTACGAGCAGTACTTC.

Here the CDR3 DNA reads TGTGCCAGCAGTAACAGTCAACTACAATCAGATACGCAGTATTTT. Its protein product is CASSNSQLQSDTQYF. This chain connects TRBV9 to TRBJ2-3; no definite D call. Per germline, CDR1 SGDLS and CDR2 YYNGEE. V was shortened by 5 bases and J by 4 bases, with 17 bases between the two germline ends. There are 15 residues in the CDR3.

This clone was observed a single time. CDR3 residues: CASRRIESMEKLFF. The CDR3 DNA is TGTGCCAGCAGGAGAATAGAATCGATGGAAAAACTGTTTTTT. This chain links TRBV6-1 with TRBJ1-4, with D uncertain. Per the germline V gene, CDR1 is MNHNS and CDR2 is SASEGT. CDR3 length equals 14 residues. Trimming took 6 bases from V and 8 from J, leaving 16 bases between them.

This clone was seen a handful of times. The DNA of the CDR3 is TGCGCCAGCAGCTTGACGGGCGACGGCGGGGAGCTGTTTTTT. Protein: CASSLTGDGGELFF. V usage is TRBV5-1 and J usage is TRBJ2-2; no clear D. Trimming took 1 base from V and 7 from J, leaving 11 bases between them. The V gene's germline CDR1 is SGHRS and CDR2 YFSETQ. The CDR3 has 14 amino acids.

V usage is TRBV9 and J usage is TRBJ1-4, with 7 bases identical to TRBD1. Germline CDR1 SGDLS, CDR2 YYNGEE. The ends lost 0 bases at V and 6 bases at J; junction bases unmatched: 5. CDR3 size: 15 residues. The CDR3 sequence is CASSVEGQRHEKLFF. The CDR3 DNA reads TGTGCCAGCAGCGTAGAGGGACAGCGACATGAAAAACTGTTTTTT.

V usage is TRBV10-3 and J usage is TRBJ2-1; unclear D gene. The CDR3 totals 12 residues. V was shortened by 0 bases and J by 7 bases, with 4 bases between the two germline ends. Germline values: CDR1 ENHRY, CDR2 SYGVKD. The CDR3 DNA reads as TGTGCCATCAGTGAGTCCATTAATGAGCAGTTCTTC. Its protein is CAISESINEQFF.

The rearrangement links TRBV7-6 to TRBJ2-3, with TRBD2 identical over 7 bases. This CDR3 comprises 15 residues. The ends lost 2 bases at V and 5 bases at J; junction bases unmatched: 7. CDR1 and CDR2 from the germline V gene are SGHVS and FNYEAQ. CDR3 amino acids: CASSLRDYPLDTQYF. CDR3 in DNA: TGTGCCAGCAGCTTAAGGGACTACCCACTAGATACGCAGTATTTT.

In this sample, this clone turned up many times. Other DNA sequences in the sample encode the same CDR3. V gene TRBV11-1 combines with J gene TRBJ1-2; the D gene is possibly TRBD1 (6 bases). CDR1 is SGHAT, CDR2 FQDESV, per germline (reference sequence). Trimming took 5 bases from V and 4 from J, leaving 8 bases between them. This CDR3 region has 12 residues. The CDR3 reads CASSQGGYGYTF. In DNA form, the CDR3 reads TGTGCCAGCAGCCAAGGGGGCTATGGCTACACCTTC.

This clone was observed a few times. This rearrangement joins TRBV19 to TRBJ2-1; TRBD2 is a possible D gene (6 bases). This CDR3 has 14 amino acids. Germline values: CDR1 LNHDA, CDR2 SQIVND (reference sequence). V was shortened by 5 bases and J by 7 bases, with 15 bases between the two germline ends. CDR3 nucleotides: TGTGCCAGTAGTTTGAACTTAGGGACTAATGAGCAGTTCTTC. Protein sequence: CASSLNLGTNEQFF.

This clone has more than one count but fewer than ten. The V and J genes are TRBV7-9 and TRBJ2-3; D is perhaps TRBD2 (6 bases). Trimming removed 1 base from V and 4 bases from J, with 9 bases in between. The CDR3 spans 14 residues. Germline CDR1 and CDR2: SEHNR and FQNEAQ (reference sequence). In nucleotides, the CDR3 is TGTGCCAGCAGCTTAGGGGGGGAGGCAGATACGCAGTATTTT. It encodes CASSLGGEADTQYF.

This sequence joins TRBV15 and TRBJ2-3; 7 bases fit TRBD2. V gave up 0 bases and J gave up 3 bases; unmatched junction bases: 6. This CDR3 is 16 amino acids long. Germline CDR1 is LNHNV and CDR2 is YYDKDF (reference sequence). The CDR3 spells CATSRDLAGVTDTQYF. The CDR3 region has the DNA TGTGCCACCAGCAGAGATTTGGCGGGAGTAACAGATACGCAGTATTTT.

The CDR3 spells CASTRLAGTNEQFF. For the CDR3, the DNA is TGTGCCAGCACCAGACTAGCGGGGACCAATGAGCAGTTCTTC. The chain joins TRBV9 to TRBJ2-1; TRBD2 agrees at 11 bases. CDR3 length equals 14 residues. J was trimmed by 6 bases and V by 6 bases; bases with no gene match: 5. Germline V gene data show CDR1 as SGDLS and CDR2 as YYNGEE. The full variable domain, its missing parts supplied by reference TRBV9 and TRBJ2-1, is DSGVTQTPKHLITATGQRVTLRCSPRSGDLSVYWYQQSLDQGLQFLIQYYNGEERAKGNILERFSAQQFPDLHSELNLSSLELGDSALYFCASTRLAGTNEQFFGPGTRLTVL.

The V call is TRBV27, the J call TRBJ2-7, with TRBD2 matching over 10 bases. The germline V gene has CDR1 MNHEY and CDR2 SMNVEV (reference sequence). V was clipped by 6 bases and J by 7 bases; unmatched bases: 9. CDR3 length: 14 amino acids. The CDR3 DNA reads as TGTGCCAGCAGCCCTCTAGCGGGAGTAGGTGAGCAGTACTTC. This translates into CASSPLAGVGEQYF.

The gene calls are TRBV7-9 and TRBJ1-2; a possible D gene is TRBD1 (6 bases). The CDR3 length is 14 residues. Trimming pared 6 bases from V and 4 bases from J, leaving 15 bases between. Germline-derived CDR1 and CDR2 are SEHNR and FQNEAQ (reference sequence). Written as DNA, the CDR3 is TGTGCCAGCAGTAGGGACACCAAAATCTATGGCTACACCTTC. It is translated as CASSRDTKIYGYTF.

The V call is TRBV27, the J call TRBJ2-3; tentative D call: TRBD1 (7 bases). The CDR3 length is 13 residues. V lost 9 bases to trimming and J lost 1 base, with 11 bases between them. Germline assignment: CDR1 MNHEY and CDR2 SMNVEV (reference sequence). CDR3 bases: TGTGCCAGTGCGGGGACAGGCACAGATACGCAGTATTTT. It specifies CASAGTGTDTQYF.